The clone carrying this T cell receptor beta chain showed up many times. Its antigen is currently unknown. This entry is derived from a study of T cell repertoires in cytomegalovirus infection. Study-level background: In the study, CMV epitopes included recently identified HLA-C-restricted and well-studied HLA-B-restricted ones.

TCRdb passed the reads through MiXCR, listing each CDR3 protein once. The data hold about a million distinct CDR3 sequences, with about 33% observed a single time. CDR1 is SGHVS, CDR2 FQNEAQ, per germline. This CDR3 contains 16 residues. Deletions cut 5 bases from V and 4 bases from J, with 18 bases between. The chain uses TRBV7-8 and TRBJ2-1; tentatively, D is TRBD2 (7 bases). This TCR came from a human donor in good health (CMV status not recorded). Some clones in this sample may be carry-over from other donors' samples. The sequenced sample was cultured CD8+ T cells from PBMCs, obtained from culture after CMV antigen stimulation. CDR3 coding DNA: TGTGCCAGCAGCCCAGGGGCGGGGGTGGCTTACAATGAGCAGTTCTTC. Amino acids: CASSPGAGVAYNEQFF.